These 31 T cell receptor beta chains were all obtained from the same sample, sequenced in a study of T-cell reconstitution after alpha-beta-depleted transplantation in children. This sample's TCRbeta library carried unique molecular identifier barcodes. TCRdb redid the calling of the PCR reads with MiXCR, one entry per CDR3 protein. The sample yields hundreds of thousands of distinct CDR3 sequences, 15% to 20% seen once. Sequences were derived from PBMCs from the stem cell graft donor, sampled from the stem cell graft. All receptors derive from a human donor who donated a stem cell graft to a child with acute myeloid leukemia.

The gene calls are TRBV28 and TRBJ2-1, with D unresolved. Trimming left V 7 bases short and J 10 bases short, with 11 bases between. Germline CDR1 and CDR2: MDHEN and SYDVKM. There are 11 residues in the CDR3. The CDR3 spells CASIEAGEQFF. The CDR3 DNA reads TGTGCCAGCATCGAGGCCGGGGAGCAGTTCTTC.

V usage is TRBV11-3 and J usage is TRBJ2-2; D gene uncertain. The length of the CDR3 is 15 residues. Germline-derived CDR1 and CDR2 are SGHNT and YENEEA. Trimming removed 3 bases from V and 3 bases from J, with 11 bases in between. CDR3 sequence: CASSFMMTDTGELFF. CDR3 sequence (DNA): TGTGCCAGCAGCTTTATGATGACGGACACCGGGGAGCTGTTTTTT.

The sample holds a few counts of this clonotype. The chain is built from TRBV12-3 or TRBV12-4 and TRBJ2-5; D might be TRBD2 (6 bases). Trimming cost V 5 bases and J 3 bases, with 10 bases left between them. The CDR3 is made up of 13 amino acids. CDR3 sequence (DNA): TGTGCCAGCAGTGTGCGGGGTAAAGAGACCCAGTACTTC. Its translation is CASSVRGKETQYF.

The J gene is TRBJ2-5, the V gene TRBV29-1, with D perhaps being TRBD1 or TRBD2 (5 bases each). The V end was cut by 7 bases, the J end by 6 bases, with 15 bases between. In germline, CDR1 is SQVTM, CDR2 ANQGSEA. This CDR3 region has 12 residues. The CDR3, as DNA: TGCAGCGGGGGGTTGGGGATGAAGACCCAGTACTTC. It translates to CSGGLGMKTQYF.

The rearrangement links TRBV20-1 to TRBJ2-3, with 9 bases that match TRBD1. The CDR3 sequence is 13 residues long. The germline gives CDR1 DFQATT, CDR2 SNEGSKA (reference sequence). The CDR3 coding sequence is TGCAGCGCCACAGGGGGCTGGGTAGATACGCAGTATTTT. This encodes CSATGGWVDTQYF.

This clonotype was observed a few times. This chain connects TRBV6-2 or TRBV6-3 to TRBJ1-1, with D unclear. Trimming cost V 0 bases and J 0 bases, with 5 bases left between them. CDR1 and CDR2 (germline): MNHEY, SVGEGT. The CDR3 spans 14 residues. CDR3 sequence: CASSYSRMNTEAFF. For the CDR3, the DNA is TGTGCCAGCAGTTACTCGCGAATGAACACTGAAGCTTTCTTT.

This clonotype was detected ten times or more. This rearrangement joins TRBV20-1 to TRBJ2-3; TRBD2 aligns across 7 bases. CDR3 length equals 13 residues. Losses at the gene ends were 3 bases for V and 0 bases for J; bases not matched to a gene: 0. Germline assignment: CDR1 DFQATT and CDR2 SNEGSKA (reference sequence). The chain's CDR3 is CSASGGSTDTQYF. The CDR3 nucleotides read TGCAGTGCTAGCGGGGGGAGCACAGATACGCAGTATTTT.

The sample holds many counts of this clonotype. Here the CDR3 reads CSARKRETEAFF. CDR3 bases: TGCAGTGCTAGAAAGCGGGAAACTGAAGCTTTCTTT. The chain combines TRBV20-1 with TRBJ1-1; D is unclear. The V and J ends lost 2 bases and 5 bases respectively, with 9 bases between them. The germline V gene has CDR1 DFQATT and CDR2 SNEGSKA (reference sequence). The CDR3 covers 12 residues.

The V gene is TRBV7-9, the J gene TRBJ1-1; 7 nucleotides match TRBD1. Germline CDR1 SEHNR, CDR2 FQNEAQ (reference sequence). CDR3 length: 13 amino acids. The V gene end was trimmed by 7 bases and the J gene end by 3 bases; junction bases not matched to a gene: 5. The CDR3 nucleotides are TGTGCCAGCAACCGACAGGGATACACTGAAGCTTTCTTT. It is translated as CASNRQGYTEAFF.

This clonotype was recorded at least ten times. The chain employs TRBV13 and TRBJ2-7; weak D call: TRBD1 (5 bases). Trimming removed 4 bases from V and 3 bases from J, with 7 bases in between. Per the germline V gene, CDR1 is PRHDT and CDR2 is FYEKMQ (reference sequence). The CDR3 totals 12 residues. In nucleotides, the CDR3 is TGTGCCAGCAGCTACACAGGCTACGAGCAGTACTTC. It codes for CASSYTGYEQYF.

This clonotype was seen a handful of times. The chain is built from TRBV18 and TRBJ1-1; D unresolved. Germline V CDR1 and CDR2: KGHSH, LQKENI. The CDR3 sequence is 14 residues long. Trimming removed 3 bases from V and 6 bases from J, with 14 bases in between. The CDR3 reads CASSPHYSDPEAFF. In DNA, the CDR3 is TGTGCCAGCTCACCGCACTACAGTGACCCTGAAGCTTTCTTT.

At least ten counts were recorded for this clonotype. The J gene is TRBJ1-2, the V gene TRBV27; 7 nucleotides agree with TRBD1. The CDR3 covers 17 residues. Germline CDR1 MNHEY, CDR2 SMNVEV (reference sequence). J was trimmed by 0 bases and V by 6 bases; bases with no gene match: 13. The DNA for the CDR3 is TGTGCCAGCAGGACCGGGACAGCCCCTTCTACTAACTATGGCTACACCTTC. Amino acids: CASRTGTAPSTNYGYTF.

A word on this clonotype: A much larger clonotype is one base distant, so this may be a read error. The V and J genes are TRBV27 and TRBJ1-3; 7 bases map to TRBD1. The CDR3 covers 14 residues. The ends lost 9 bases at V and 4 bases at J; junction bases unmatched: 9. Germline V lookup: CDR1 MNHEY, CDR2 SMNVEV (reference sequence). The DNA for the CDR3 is TGTGCCAGGAGCCAGGGGGTTTCCGGAAACACCATATATTTT. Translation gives CARSQGVSGNTIYF.

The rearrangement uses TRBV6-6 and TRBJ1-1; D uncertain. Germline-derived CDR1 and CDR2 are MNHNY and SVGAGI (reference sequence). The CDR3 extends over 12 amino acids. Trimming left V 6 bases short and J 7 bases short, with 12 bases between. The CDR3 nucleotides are TGTGCCAGCAGCTCCGGACCTTTTGAAGCTTTCTTT. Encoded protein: CASSSGPFEAFF.

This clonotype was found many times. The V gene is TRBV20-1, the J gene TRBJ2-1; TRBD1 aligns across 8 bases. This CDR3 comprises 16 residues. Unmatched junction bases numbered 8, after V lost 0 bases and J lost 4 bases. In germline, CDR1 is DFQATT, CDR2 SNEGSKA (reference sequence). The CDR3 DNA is TGCAGTGCTAGAGATCTCGAGGGGACAGGTTACAATGAGCAGTTCTTC. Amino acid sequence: CSARDLEGTGYNEQFF.

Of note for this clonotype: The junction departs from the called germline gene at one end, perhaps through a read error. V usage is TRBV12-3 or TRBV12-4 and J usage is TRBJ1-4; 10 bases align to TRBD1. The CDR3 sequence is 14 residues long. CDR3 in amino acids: CASSRQGASEKLYF. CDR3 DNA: TGTGCCAGCAGTCGACAGGGGGCAAGTGAAAAACTGTATTTT.

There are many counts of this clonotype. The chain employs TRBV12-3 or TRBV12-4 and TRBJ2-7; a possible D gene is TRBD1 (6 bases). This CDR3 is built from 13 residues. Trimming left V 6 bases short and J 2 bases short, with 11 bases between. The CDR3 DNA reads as TGTGCCAGCAGCCCCAGGACAGCCTACGAGCAGTACTTC. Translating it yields CASSPRTAYEQYF.

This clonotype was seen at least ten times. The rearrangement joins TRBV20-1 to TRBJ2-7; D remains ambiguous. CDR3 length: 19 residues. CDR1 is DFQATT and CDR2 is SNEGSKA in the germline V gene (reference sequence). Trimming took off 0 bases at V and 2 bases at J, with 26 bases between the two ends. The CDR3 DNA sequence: TGCAGTGCTAGAGATGACCTTCACCGACCCTCCACCGCGGCCTACGAGCAGTACGTC. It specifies CSARDDLHRPSTAAYEQYV.

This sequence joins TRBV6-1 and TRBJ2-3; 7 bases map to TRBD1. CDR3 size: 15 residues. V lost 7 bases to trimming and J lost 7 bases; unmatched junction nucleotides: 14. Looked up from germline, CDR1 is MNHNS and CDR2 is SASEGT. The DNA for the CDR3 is TGTGCCAGCACCGACCGGGGCGCAGGGGGATATACGCAGTATTTT. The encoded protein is CASTDRGAGGYTQYF.

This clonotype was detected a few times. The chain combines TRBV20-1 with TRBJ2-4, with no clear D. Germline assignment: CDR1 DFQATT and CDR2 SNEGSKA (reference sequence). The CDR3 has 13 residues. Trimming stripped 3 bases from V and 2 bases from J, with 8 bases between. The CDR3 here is CSASNSTKNIQYF. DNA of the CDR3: TGCAGTGCTAGCAACAGTACCAAAAACATTCAGTACTTC.

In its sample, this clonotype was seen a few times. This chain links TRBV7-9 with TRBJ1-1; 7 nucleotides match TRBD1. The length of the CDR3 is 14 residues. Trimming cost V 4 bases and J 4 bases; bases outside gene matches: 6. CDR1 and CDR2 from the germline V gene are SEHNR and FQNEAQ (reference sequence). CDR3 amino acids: CASSSREGATEAFF. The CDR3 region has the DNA TGTGCCAGCAGCTCCAGGGAGGGGGCCACTGAAGCTTTCTTT.

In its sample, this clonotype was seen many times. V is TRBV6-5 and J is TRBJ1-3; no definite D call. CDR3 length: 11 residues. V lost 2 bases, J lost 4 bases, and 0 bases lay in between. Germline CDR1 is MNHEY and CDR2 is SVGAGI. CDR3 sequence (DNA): TGTGCCAGCAGTTACGGAAACACCATATATTTT. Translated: CASSYGNTIYF.

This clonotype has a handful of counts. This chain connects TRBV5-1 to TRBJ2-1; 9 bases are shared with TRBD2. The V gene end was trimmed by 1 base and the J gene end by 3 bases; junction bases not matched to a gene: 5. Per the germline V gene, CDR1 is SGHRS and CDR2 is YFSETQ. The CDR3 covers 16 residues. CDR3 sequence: CASSLTTSGDYNEQFF. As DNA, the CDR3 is TGCGCCAGCAGCTTGACGACTAGCGGAGACTACAATGAGCAGTTCTTC.

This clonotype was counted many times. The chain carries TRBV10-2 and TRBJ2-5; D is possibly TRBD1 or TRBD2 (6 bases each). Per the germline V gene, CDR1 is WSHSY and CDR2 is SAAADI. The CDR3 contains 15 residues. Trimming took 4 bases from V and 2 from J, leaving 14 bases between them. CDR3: CASSVGGAGQETQYF. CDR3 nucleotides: TGCGCCAGCAGTGTCGGGGGCGCGGGGCAAGAGACCCAGTACTTC.

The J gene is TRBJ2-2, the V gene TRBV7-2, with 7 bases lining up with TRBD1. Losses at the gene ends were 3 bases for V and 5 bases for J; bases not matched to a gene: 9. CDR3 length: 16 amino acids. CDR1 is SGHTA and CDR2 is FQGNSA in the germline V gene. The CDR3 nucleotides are TGTGCCAGCAGCTTTCAAGGGGGCGCGAGGACCGGGGAGCTGTTTTTT. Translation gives CASSFQGGARTGELFF. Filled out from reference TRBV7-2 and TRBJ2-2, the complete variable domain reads GAGVSQSPSNKVTEKGKDVELRCDPISGHTALYWYRQSLGQGLEFLIYFQGNSAPDKSGLPSDRFSAERTGGSVSTLTIQRTQQEDSAVYLCASSFQGGARTGELFFGEGSRLTVL.

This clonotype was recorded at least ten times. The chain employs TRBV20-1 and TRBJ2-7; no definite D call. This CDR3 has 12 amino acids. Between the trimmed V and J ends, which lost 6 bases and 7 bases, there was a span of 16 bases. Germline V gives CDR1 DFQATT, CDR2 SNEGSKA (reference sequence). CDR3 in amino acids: CSAPGFQEEQYV. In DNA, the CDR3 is TGCAGTGCCCCCGGGTTCCAGGAAGAGCAGTACGTC.

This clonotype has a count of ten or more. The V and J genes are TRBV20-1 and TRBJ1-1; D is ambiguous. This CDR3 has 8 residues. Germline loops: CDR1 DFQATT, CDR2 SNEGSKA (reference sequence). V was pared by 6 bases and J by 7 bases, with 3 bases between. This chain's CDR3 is CSAHEAFF. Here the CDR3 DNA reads TGCAGTGCCCATGAAGCTTTCTTT.

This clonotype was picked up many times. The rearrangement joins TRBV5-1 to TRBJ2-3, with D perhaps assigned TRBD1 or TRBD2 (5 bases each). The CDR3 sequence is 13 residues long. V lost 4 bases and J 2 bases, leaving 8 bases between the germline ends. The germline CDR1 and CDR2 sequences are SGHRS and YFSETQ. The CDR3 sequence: CASSRDHTDTQYF. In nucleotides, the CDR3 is TGCGCCAGCAGCCGGGACCACACAGATACGCAGTATTTT.

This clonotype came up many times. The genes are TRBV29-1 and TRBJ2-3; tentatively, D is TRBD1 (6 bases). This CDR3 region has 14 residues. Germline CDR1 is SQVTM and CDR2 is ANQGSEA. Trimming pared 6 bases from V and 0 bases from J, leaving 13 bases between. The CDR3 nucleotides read TGCAGCGTCCCGATGGACAGTAGCACAGATACGCAGTATTTT. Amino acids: CSVPMDSSTDTQYF.

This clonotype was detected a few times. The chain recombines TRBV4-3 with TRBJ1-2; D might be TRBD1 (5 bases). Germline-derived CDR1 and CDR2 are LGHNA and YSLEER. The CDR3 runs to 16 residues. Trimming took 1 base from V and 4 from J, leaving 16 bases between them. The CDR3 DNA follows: TGCGCCAGCAGCCAAGTAGGGCCGCAGGGAGGCTATGGCTACACCTTC. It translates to CASSQVGPQGGYGYTF.

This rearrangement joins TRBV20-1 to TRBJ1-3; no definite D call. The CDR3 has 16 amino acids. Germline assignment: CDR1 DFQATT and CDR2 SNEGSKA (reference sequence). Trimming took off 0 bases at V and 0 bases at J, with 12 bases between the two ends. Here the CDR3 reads CSARDGLGASGNTIYF. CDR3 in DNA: TGCAGTGCTAGAGATGGGTTAGGCGCCTCTGGAAACACCATATATTTT.